One and the same sample provided the 24 T cell receptor beta chains below, sequenced in a study of CD8+CD57+ T cells in acquired aplastic anemia. Genomic DNA acted as the template from which TCR beta VDJ combination and CDR3 sequence profiling were carried out. TCRdb re-called the reads with MiXCR, one entry per CDR3 protein. This table has 40,000 or so distinct CDR3 sequences, around three quarters appearing once. The specimen was sorted CD4+, CD8+, or CD8+CD57+ T cells (not recorded which) from PBMCs. Receptors originate from a human donor in good health, serving as a control.

V gene TRBV20-1 combines with J gene TRBJ2-3, with D hard to call. Trimming took off 3 bases at V and 2 bases at J, with 9 bases between the two ends. The CDR3 loop spans 13 amino acids. CDR1 is DFQATT, CDR2 SNEGSKA, per germline (reference sequence). The CDR3: CSASGLTTDTQYF. The CDR3 coding sequence is TGCAGTGCTAGCGGGCTAACCACAGATACGCAGTATTTT.

CDR3 DNA sequence: TGTGCCAGCAGCTTGGCCGGGGGACAGTCGAGAAATGCTACCTTC. Protein product: CASSLAGGQSRNATF. This chain links TRBV5-4 with TRBJ1-2, with 7 nucleotides matching TRBD1. The CDR3 spans 15 residues. V dropped 0 bases and J dropped 14; count of bases not matched to a gene: 16. Germline CDR1 reads SGHNT; CDR2 reads YYREEE (reference sequence).

V gene TRBV29-1 combines with J gene TRBJ1-1; TRBD1 agrees at 8 bases. Per the germline V gene, CDR1 is SQVTM and CDR2 is ANQGSEA. The trim removed 7 bases at V and 4 bases at J, leaving 5 bases unmatched. The CDR3 totals 12 residues. This chain's CDR3 is CSGNTGGTEAFF. The CDR3 DNA reads as TGCAGCGGGAATACAGGGGGCACTGAAGCTTTCTTT.

The rearrangement uses TRBV7-8 and TRBJ2-5, with TRBD2 identical over 9 bases. CDR1 is SGHVS and CDR2 is FQNEAQ in the germline V gene. CDR3 length: 16 residues. J gave up 3 bases and V 1 base, and 6 bases lay outside the gene matches. CDR3 protein: CASSLVGLAGKETQYF. The CDR3 coding sequence is TGTGCCAGCAGCTTAGTAGGTCTAGCGGGGAAAGAGACCCAGTACTTC.

The chain couples TRBV7-2 to TRBJ1-1; D is ambiguous. V lost 10 bases to trimming and J lost 0 bases, with 12 bases between them. CDR3 length: 13 amino acids. The germline V gene encodes CDR1 SGHTA and CDR2 FQGNSA. The CDR3 protein is CATNRAVNTEAFF. The DNA for the CDR3 is TGTGCCACCAACCGAGCGGTGAACACTGAAGCTTTCTTT.

V gene TRBV11-2 combines with J gene TRBJ2-7; 12 nucleotides match TRBD2. Germline CDR1 reads SGHAT; CDR2 reads FQNNGV. V shed 5 bases, J shed 0 bases, and the junction held 5 bases outside the gene matches. The CDR3 spans 16 residues. CDR3 region: CASSATSGGTSYEQYF. The CDR3 DNA sequence: TGTGCCAGCAGCGCTACTAGCGGGGGGACCTCCTACGAGCAGTACTTC. Full variable domain (remainder filled in from reference TRBV11-2 and TRBJ2-7): EAGVAQSPRYKIIEKRQSVAFWCNPISGHATLYWYQQILGQGPKLLIQFQNNGVVDDSQLPKDRFSAERLKGVDSTLKIQPAKLEDSAVYLCASSATSGGTSYEQYFGPGTRLTVT.

This sequence joins TRBV29-1 and TRBJ2-5; 15 nucleotides align to TRBD2. V was pared by 6 bases and J by 5 bases, with 4 bases of the junction left unmatched. Germline V gene data show CDR1 as SQVTM and CDR2 as ANQGSEA. This CDR3 is 14 amino acids long. The CDR3 here is CSVGLAGGRETQYF. The CDR3 DNA reads TGCAGCGTCGGACTAGCGGGAGGGAGGGAGACCCAGTACTTC.

This clonotype was observed once. The genes are TRBV20-1 and TRBJ2-7; no definite D call. The V end was cut by 6 bases, the J end by 0 bases, with 6 bases between. The CDR3 runs to 11 residues. Per germline, CDR1 DFQATT and CDR2 SNEGSKA (reference sequence). CDR3 protein: CSAAASYEQYF. The CDR3 DNA reads TGCAGTGCAGCAGCCTCCTACGAGCAGTACTTC.

The V and J genes are TRBV2 and TRBJ2-6, with TRBD1 identical over 8 bases. V gave up 6 bases and J gave up 0 bases; unmatched junction bases: 10. The CDR3 covers 18 residues. Germline loops: CDR1 SNHLY, CDR2 FYNNEI. The CDR3 loop reads CASRTRTGSGSGANVLTF. The CDR3 coding sequence is TGTGCCAGCAGGACCCGGACAGGGTCGGGCTCTGGGGCCAACGTCCTGACTTTC. The full variable domain, its missing parts supplied by reference TRBV2 and TRBJ2-6, is EPEVTQTPSHQVTQMGQEVILRCVPISNHLYFYWYRQILGQKVEFLVSFYNNEISEKSEIFDDQFSVERPDGSNFTLKIRSTKLEDSAMYFCASRTRTGSGSGANVLTFGAGSRLTVL.

The rearrangement uses TRBV5-1 and TRBJ2-6; no clear D gene. The CDR3 totals 19 residues. V dropped 0 bases and J dropped 1 base, with 17 bases sitting between them. Germline V lookup: CDR1 SGHRS, CDR2 YFSETQ. The CDR3 DNA sequence: TGCGCCAGCAGCTTGGTCCCCAAGTCCTATGAATCTGGGGCCAACGTCCTGACTTTC. Amino acids: CASSLVPKSYESGANVLTF.

This clonotype was picked up a small number of times. The rearrangement links TRBV19 to TRBJ1-5, with D possibly TRBD1 on 6 matching bases. This CDR3 contains 14 residues. Trimming took off 5 bases at V and 6 bases at J, with 14 bases between the two ends. Per germline, CDR1 LNHDA and CDR2 SQIVND (reference sequence). CDR3 sequence: CASSFETGRQPQHF. CDR3 DNA sequence: TGTGCCAGTAGTTTCGAGACAGGACGTCAGCCCCAGCATTTT. Looking up the rest from reference TRBV19 and TRBJ1-5 gives the full variable domain: DGGITQSPKYLFRKEGQNVTLSCEQNLNHDAMYWYRQDPGQGLRLIYYSQIVNDFQKGDIAEGYSVSREKKESFPLTVTSAQKNPTAFYLCASSFETGRQPQHFGDGTRLSIL.

The rearrangement links TRBV7-8 to TRBJ2-7; D not certain. This CDR3 region has 11 residues. The germline V gene has CDR1 SGHVS and CDR2 FQNEAQ. With 6 bases removed from V and 6 bases from J, the gap between germline ends came to 9 bases. The CDR3 DNA reads TGTGCCAGCAGTCCAGAGTTCGAGCAGTACTTC. Its protein is CASSPEFEQYF.

The chain uses TRBV29-1 and TRBJ1-1; D is unclear. Between the trimmed V and J ends, which lost 6 bases and 0 bases, there was a span of 11 bases. CDR3 length: 13 amino acids. The germline V gene has CDR1 SQVTM and CDR2 ANQGSEA. The CDR3 DNA is TGCAGCGTGGGCCGGGATCTGAACACTGAAGCTTTCTTT. This codes for CSVGRDLNTEAFF.

The J gene is TRBJ2-7, the V gene TRBV18, with 9 bases identical to TRBD1. Germline V gene lookup returns CDR1 KGHSH and CDR2 LQKENI. The J segment lost 2 bases and the V segment lost 1 base, leaving 6 bases of the junction unmatched. The CDR3 has 16 residues. This chain's CDR3 is CASSPLPGQGTYEQYF. In DNA, the CDR3 is TGTGCCAGCTCACCACTCCCGGGACAGGGCACCTACGAGCAGTACTTC.

The CDR3 here is CASARAWAEAFF. Written as DNA, the CDR3 is TGTGCCAGTGCCAGGGCATGGGCTGAAGCTTTCTTT. The chain employs TRBV6-2 or TRBV6-3 and TRBJ1-1; weak D call: TRBD1 (5 bases). The CDR3 is 12 amino acids. Germline CDR1 reads MNHEY; CDR2 reads SVGEGT. V gave up 9 bases and J gave up 6 bases, with 14 bases separating them.

This chain connects TRBV10-1 to TRBJ1-2, with D perhaps matching TRBD1 (5 bases). CDR3 length: 11 amino acids. Trimming took off 6 bases at V and 7 bases at J, with 9 bases between the two ends. Germline V gene lookup returns CDR1 WNHNN and CDR2 SYGVQD (reference sequence). The CDR3 loop is CASRSTAGYTF. CDR3 DNA: TGCGCCAGCAGATCGACAGCTGGCTACACCTTC.

CDR3 residues: CASSLTDRVQDSPLHF. The CDR3 DNA follows: TGTGCCAGTAGTTTGACGGACAGGGTACAGGATTCACCCCTCCACTTT. The genes are TRBV19 and TRBJ1-6; 8 bases are shared with TRBD1. CDR3 length equals 16 residues. The ends lost 5 bases at V and 8 bases at J; junction bases unmatched: 11. CDR1 is LNHDA, CDR2 SQIVND, per germline (reference sequence). The full variable domain, rest sourced from reference TRBV19 and TRBJ1-6, is DGGITQSPKYLFRKEGQNVTLSCEQNLNHDAMYWYRQDPGQGLRLIYYSQIVNDFQKGDIAEGYSVSREKKESFPLTVTSAQKNPTAFYLCASSLTDRVQDSPLHFGNGTRLTVT.

The chain carries TRBV10-2 and TRBJ1-1; D call uncertain. The germline gives CDR1 WSHSY, CDR2 SAAADI. Between the trimmed V and J ends, which lost 6 bases and 3 bases, there was a span of 11 bases. The length of the CDR3 is 13 residues. CDR3 sequence reads: CASSRKRDTEAFF. CDR3 nucleotides: TGCGCCAGCAGCCGAAAGCGGGACACTGAAGCTTTCTTT.

This clonotype was seen at least ten times. The rearrangement links TRBV5-8 to TRBJ1-5; the D is unclear. There are 11 residues in the CDR3. Trimming removed 0 bases from V and 6 bases from J, with 1 base in between. Per the germline V gene, CDR1 is SGHTS and CDR2 is YDEGEE. The DNA for the CDR3 is TGTGCCAGCAGCTTGGTTCAGCCCCAGCATTTT. Its protein product is CASSLVQPQHF. The full variable domain, completed using reference TRBV5-8 and TRBJ1-5, is EAGVTQSPTHLIKTRGQQATLRCSPISGHTSVYWYQQALGLGLQFLLWYDEGEERNRGNFPPRFSGRQFPNYSSELNVNALELEDSALYLCASSLVQPQHFGDGTRLSIL.

The rearrangement uses TRBV5-6 and TRBJ2-7; D is perhaps TRBD1 (6 bases). The CDR3 has 14 amino acids. Trimming shortened V by 3 bases and J by 3 bases, and 13 bases separated the two germline ends. Germline CDR1 and CDR2: SGHDT and YYEEEE. The chain's CDR3 is CASSSDSVYYEQYF. CDR3 nucleotide sequence: TGTGCCAGCAGCTCGGACAGCGTCTACTACGAGCAGTACTTC.

This clonotype has just one count. The chain links TRBV2 to TRBJ1-5; 9 positions agree with TRBD1. Germline CDR1 reads SNHLY; CDR2 reads FYNNEI. J gave up 6 bases and V 8 bases, and 2 bases lay outside the gene matches. There are 12 residues in the CDR3. CDR3 amino acids: CASATGGQPQHF. The CDR3 nucleotides are TGTGCCAGCGCGACAGGGGGTCAGCCCCAGCATTTT.

CDR3 in DNA: TGCGCCAGCAGTAATGCGGATTATAGCAATCAGCCCCAGCATTTT. Its translation: CASSNADYSNQPQHF. The V call is TRBV10-1, the J call TRBJ1-5; no clear D gene. V lost 5 bases and J lost 0, with 11 bases in between. The CDR3 has 15 amino acids. CDR1 and CDR2 (germline): WNHNN, SYGVQD (reference sequence).

The gene calls are TRBV12-3 or TRBV12-4 and TRBJ2-1; maybe TRBD2 (6 bases). V was pared by 1 base and J by 8 bases, with 12 bases between. The CDR3 contains 14 residues. The CDR3 nucleotides are TGTGCCAGCAGTTTAGGACTAGGAAATCATGAGCAGTTCTTC. It codes for CASSLGLGNHEQFF.

This clonotype was recorded a few times. The genes are TRBV19 and TRBJ1-1; tentatively, D is TRBD1 (6 bases). V was shortened by 5 bases and J by 3 bases, with 10 bases between the two germline ends. The CDR3 length is 13 residues. CDR1 and CDR2 (germline): LNHDA, SQIVND (reference sequence). Here the CDR3 DNA reads TGTGCCAGTAGTGTCGGGGGGCACACTGAAGCTTTCTTT. It is translated as CASSVGGHTEAFF.